The next 12 T cell receptor beta chains were all read from a single sample in a study of cytotoxic CD8 clonotypes in ibrutinib-treated CLL. Libraries were prepared by immunoSEQ multiplex PCR; TCRdb keeps only in-frame clonotypes and omits some of them. The sample yields tens of thousands of clones, roughly 57% seen once. Source: PBMCs, taken after 12 months of ibrutinib treatment. The origin of the receptors is a human donor with chronic lymphocytic leukemia.

The J gene is TRBJ1-5, the V gene TRBV21-1; the D call in the table, TRBD1, was not verified against the DNA. TRBV21-1 is labeled a pseudogene. This CDR3 spans 16 amino acids. This CDR3 is CASSKFPFSRQAGQHF. CDR3 coding DNA: TGTGCCAGCAGCAAATTTCCATTTTCCCGACAGGCCGGCCAGCATTTT.

The J gene is TRBJ2-2, the V gene TRBV30; no clear D gene. The CDR3 totals 13 residues. V lost 2 bases to trimming and J lost 5 bases, with 9 bases between them. Looked up from germline, CDR1 is GTSNPN and CDR2 is SVGIG (reference sequence). In DNA form, the CDR3 reads TGTGCCTGGAGTCCTCTATCTACCGGGGAGCTGTTTTTT. This translates into CAWSPLSTGELFF.

This chain links TRBV7-2 with TRBJ2-5; D possibly corresponds to TRBD2 (7 bases). The V gene lost 1 base and the J gene lost 4 bases, with 13 bases spanning the gap. Per germline, CDR1 SGHTA and CDR2 FQGNSA. This CDR3 comprises 15 residues. DNA of the CDR3: TGTGCCAGCAGCTTAGGGTGGGGGGGGCGAGAGACCCAGTACTTC. This sequence encodes CASSLGWGGRETQYF.

This chain joins TRBV10-1 and TRBJ2-3; 9 bases line up with TRBD1. The junction had 6 bases not matched to a gene; V was cut back by 8 bases and J by 0 bases. Germline CDR1 is WNHNN and CDR2 is SYGVQD (reference sequence). This CDR3 contains 15 residues. CDR3 protein: CASGGQGTSTDTQYF. The CDR3 DNA follows: TGCGCCAGCGGGGGACAGGGAACAAGCACAGATACGCAGTATTTT.

V and J are TRBV4-2 and TRBJ2-1, with a possible D match to TRBD2 (5 bases). V was pared by 3 bases and J by 8 bases, with 11 bases between. CDR1 is LGHNA, CDR2 YNFKEQ, per germline. The CDR3 is 13 residues long. The DNA of the CDR3 is TGTGCCAGCAGCCAGGGTAGCGCTGATGAGCAGTTCTTC. Translating gives CASSQGSADEQFF.

The CDR3 here is CASSQDPRSGSGFF. The CDR3 nucleotides are TGCGCCAGCAGCCAAGACCCGCGATCCGGAAGTGGTTTCTTT. This sequence joins TRBV4-1 and TRBJ1-1; D unresolved. Germline CDR1 is MGHRA and CDR2 is YSYEKL. V was trimmed by 0 bases and J by 13 bases, leaving 18 bases between them. The CDR3 is made up of 14 amino acids.

The rearrangement uses TRBV6-5 and TRBJ2-2, with unresolved D. Germline-derived CDR1 and CDR2 are MNHEY and SVGAGI. This CDR3 region has 11 residues. Deletions cut 5 bases from V and 9 bases from J, with 7 bases between. CDR3 amino acids: CASSPLRELFF. For the CDR3, the DNA is TGTGCCAGCAGTCCCCTCAGGGAGCTGTTTTTT.

This chain joins TRBV7-8 and TRBJ2-7; 14 bases fit TRBD2. Germline V gives CDR1 SGHVS, CDR2 FQNEAQ. The CDR3 consists of 17 residues. The J segment lost 9 bases and the V segment lost 5 bases, leaving 15 bases of the junction unmatched. The CDR3: CASSAKVGTSGGGRQYV. Written as DNA, the CDR3 is TGTGCCAGCAGCGCCAAAGTAGGGACTAGCGGGGGCGGAAGGCAGTACGTC.

The chain carries TRBV10-3 and TRBJ2-2; a weak D match, TRBD2 (5 bases). The CDR3 has 14 residues. Per the germline V gene, CDR1 is ENHRY and CDR2 is SYGVKD. The ends were cut back, 6 bases at V and 2 bases at J, with 10 bases in the middle. The CDR3 DNA follows: TGTGCCATCAGCGGGAAGGGTAACACCGGGGAGCTGTTTTTT. Encoded protein: CAISGKGNTGELFF.

V gene TRBV4-1 combines with J gene TRBJ2-1, with 7 bases fitting TRBD2. The length of the CDR3 is 16 residues. Trimming took 4 bases from V and 0 from J; bases not matched to a gene: 6. Germline CDR1 and CDR2: MGHRA and YSYEKL. DNA for the CDR3: TGCGCCAGCAGCCGCGAAGCGGGGAGCTCCTACAATGAGCAGTTCTTC. It encodes CASSREAGSSYNEQFF.

The DNA for the CDR3 is TGCGCCAGCTCCAGCGGGGCCAGCTCCTACAATGAGCAGTTCTTC. It specifies CASSSGASSYNEQFF. The rearrangement links TRBV5-1 to TRBJ2-1, with 7 nucleotides matching TRBD2. The CDR3 loop spans 15 amino acids. CDR1 is SGHRS, CDR2 YFSETQ, per germline. The junction had 7 bases not matched to a gene; V was cut back by 7 bases and J by 0 bases.

The V gene is TRBV21-1, the J gene TRBJ1-1. TRBV21-1 is tagged as a pseudogene. The CDR3 runs to 18 residues. As DNA, the CDR3 is TGTGCCAGCAGCAAAAAGAAGGACGTGGGGGGCGAGAAGACTGAAGCTTTCTTT. Protein product: CASSKKKDVGGEKTEAFF.